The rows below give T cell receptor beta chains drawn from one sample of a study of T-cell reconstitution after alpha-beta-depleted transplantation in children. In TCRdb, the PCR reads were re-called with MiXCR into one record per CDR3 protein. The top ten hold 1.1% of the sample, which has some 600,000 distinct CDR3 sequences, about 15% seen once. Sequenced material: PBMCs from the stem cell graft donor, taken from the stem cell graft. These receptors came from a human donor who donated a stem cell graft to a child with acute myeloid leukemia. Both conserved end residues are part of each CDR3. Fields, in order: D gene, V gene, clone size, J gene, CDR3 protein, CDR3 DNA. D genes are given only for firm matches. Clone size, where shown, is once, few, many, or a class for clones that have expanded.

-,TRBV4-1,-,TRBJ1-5,CASSQAGREGNQPQHF,TGCGCCAGCAGCCAAGCGGGCAGGGAAGGGAATCAGCCCCAGCATTTT
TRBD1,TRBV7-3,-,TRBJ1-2,CASSFPGTGNYGYTF,TGTGCCAGCAGCTTCCCCGGGACAGGGAACTATGGCTACACCTTC
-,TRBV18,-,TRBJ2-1,CASSPLPATDNSYNEQFF,TGTGCCAGCTCACCCCTTCCTGCAACGGATAACTCCTACAATGAGCAGTTCTTC
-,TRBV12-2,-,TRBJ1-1,CASRLDRAGAFF,TGTGCAAGTCGCTTAGACAGGGCTGGGGCTTTCTTT
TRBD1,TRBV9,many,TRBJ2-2,CASSVGQGGELFF,TGTGCCAGCAGCGTCGGACAGGGAGGGGAGCTGTTTTTT
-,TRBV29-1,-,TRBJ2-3,CSVATLEVVQYF,TGCAGCGTAGCCACCCTAGAGGTTGTGCAGTATTTT
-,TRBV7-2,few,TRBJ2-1,CASSARSLVRVEQFF,TGTGCCAGCAGCGCCCGGAGCCTGGTACGAGTTGAGCAGTTCTTC
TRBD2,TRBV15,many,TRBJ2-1,CATSRDRSGGRNEQFF,TGTGCCACCAGCAGAGATCGTAGCGGGGGGAGGAATGAGCAGTTCTTC
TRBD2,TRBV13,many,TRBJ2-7,CASSSGLVTGEQYF,TGTGCCAGCAGCTCCGGACTAGTCACGGGTGAGCAGTACTTC
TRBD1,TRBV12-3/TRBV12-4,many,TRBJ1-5,CASRPSGTGYQPQHF,TGTGCCAGCAGACCGTCCGGGACAGGGTATCAGCCCCAGCATTTT
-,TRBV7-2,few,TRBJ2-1,CASSFSAAGKFVNEQFF,TGTGCCAGCAGCTTCTCGGCGGCAGGGAAGTTTGTCAATGAGCAGTTCTTC
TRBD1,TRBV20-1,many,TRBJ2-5,CSASDGTGLETQYF,TGCAGTGCTAGCGATGGGACAGGGCTGGAGACCCAGTACTTC
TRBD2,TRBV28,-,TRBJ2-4,CASSFRTSGGRAKNIQYF,TGTGCCAGCAGTTTCCGCACTAGCGGGGGGCGAGCCAAAAACATTCAGTACTTC
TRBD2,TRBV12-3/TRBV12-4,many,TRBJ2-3,CASTWGLAGTDTQYF,TGTGCCAGCACCTGGGGACTAGCGGGCACAGATACGCAGTATTTT